This T cell receptor (beta chain) derives from a study of tumor and adjacent non-tumor tissue in lung cancer. The wider study: On average, productive TCRbeta reads reached about 4.2 million per sample. Study-level points and caveats: Normal lung showed higher cumulative top 100 clone frequency than tumor. Shorter survival was associated with higher TCR diversity in tumors. TCR diversity was significantly greater in tumor than normal lung tissue.

No cell sorting was done before RNA was extracted from the tissue. The normal lung tissue was taken more than 3 cm from the tumor edge. Three rounds of nested PCR, following a modified ARM-PCR protocol, produced the TCRbeta library. TCRdb reprocessed the multiplex PCR reads via MiXCR and lists one record per CDR3 protein. The sample contains almost 75,000 distinct CDR3 sequences, around two thirds of which appear only once. In germline, CDR1 is LGHNA, CDR2 YNFKEQ. The CDR3 has 17 amino acids. As concerns this clonotype: The antigen remains undetermined. The CDR3 does not end in the conserved phenylalanine or tryptophan, so this is likely a read error.

The sequence was collected from a woman in her fifties or sixties with non-small cell lung cancer. The V call is TRBV4-2, the J call TRBJ2-1; 10 bases match TRBD2. The sequencing sample was made of distant non-tumor lung tissue. The CDR3 coding sequence is TGTACCAGCAGCCAAGATTCGGCTAGCGGGAGTTTGTATGGGCAGTTCCTC. Its translation is CTSSQDSASGSLYGQFL.